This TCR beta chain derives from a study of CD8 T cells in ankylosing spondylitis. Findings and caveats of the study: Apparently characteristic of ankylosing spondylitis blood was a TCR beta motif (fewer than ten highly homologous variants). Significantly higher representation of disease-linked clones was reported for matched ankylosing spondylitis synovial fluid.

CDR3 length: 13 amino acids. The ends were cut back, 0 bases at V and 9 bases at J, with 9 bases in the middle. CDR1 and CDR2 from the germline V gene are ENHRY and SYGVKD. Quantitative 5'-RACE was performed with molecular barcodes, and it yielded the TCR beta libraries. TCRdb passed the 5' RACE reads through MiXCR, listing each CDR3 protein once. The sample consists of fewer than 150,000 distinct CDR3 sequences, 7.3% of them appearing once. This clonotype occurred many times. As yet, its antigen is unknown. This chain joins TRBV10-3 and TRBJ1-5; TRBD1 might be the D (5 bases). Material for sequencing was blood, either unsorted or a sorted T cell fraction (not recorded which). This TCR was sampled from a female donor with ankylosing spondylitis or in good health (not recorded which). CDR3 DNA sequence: TGTGCCATCAGTGAGTCCAACGGGGGGCCCCAGCATTTT. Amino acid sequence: CAISESNGGPQHF.